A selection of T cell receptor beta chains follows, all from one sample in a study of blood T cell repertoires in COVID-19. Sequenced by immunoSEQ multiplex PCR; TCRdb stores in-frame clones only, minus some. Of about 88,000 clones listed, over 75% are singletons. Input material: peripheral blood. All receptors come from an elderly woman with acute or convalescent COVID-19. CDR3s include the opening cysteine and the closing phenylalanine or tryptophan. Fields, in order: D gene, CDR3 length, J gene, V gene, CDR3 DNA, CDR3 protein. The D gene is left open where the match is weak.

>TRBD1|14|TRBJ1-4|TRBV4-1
TGCGCCAGCAGCCAGGGACAGGGTAATGAAAAACTGTTTTTT
CASSQGQGNEKLFF
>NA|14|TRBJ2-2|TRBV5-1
TGCGCCAGCAGCTTCACAGGGCTCGTCGGGGAGCTGTTTTTT
CASSFTGLVGELFF
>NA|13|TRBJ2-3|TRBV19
TGTGCCAGTACGCAGAGGGGCACAGATACGCAGTATTTT
CASTQRGTDTQYF
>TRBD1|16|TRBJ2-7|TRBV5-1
TGCGCCAGCAGACCGACCGGGACAGGCTCTTTCTACGAGCAGTACTTC
CASRPTGTGSFYEQYF
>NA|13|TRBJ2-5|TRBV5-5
TGTGCCAGCAGCTGGGAGCCACAAGAGACCCAGTACTTC
CASSWEPQETQYF
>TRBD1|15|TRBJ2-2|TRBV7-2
TGTGCCAGCAGCCCCCGGACAGGGCACACCGGGGAGCTGTTTTTT
CASSPRTGHTGELFF
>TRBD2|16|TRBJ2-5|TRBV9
TGTGCCAGCAGCCCCGGACTAGCGGGAGGGCCAGAGACCCAGTACTTC
CASSPGLAGGPETQYF
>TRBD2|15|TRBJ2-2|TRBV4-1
TGCGCCAGCAGCCGAGAGACTAGCGTAACCGGGGAGCTGTTTTTT
CASSRETSVTGELFF
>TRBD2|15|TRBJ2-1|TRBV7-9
TGTGCCAGCAGGCAGCGGGAGGGCCGAACGAATGAGCAGTTCTTC
CASRQREGRTNEQFF
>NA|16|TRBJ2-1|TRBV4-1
TGCGCCAGCAGCCAAGATCAGCAGGGTTTTGGGGATGAGCAGTTCTTC
CASSQDQQGFGDEQFF